A single count supports the clone carrying this T cell receptor (beta chain). Its antigen remains unidentified. Every subset's genomic DNA went evenly onto several immunoSEQ plates. Profiling relied on immunoSEQ multiplex PCR, and the TCRdb table lists in-frame clones only, not all of them. Of 1,400,000 or so clones listed, approximately 98.5% are singletons. The data were obtained in a study of shared clonotypes between healthy human individuals. Overall study: There were three CD4 naive, three CD4 memory, two CD8 naive and one CD8 memory plates per donor.

Findings and limits, study-wide: Generally, naive subsets came out with larger estimated richness than memory subsets.

This receptor was taken from a man younger than 45 in good health. Sequencing input: naive CD4+ T cells sorted from blood. Subset indicated: CD45RA+ positively selected.

The CDR3 bases are TGTGCCAGCAGCTCGGGGGGGACGAAAGAGCAGTACTTC. Translated, it gives CASSSGGTKEQYF. The chain uses TRBV5-4 and TRBJ2-7; TRBD2 matches 8 bases. With V trimmed by 3 bases and J by 7 bases, 6 bases remained unmatched. The CDR3 totals 13 residues. Looked up from germline, CDR1 is SGHNT and CDR2 is YYREEE (reference sequence).